Below are 9 T cell receptor beta chains sequenced from a single sample in a study of glioma-infiltrating T cells. Using RNA template, CDR3s of TCR alpha and beta were amplified with iRepertoire arm-PCR. TCRdb re-derived calls from the multiplex PCR reads in MiXCR, one entry per CDR3 protein. The sample lists around 97,000 distinct CDR3 sequences, approximately 28% occurring once. Source material: glioma tissue, nonneoplastic brain tissue, or PBMCs (not recorded which). These receptors originate from a human donor with low-grade glioma or glioblastoma, undergoing nonglioma brain surgery, or in good health (not recorded which).

Concerning this clonotype itself: Just one base apart from a much larger clone, this may be a read error. The chain is built from TRBV7-2 and TRBJ1-2, with D unresolved. The V end lost 3 bases, the J end lost 3 bases, and 8 bases lay between the germline ends. The CDR3 sequence is 13 residues long. Germline lookup yields CDR1 SGHTA and CDR2 FQGNSA. The CDR3 DNA follows: TGTGCCAGCAGCTTTTCGTCCGACTATGGCTACACCTTC. Translating gives CASSFSSDYGYTF.

This clonotype was counted ten times or more. The chain links TRBV5-1 to TRBJ2-3; the D is unclear. Per the germline V gene, CDR1 is SGHRS and CDR2 is YFSETQ. The CDR3 is made up of 13 amino acids. V was trimmed by 0 bases and J by 2 bases, leaving 4 bases between them. The CDR3 DNA follows: TGCGCCAGCAGCTTGGGAGACACAGATACGCAGTATTTT. Protein product: CASSLGDTDTQYF.

This clonotype was picked up many times. The chain couples TRBV20-1 to TRBJ2-7, with 12 bases aligning to TRBD2. With 2 bases clipped from V and 5 bases from J, the junction kept 7 bases outside the gene matches. The V gene's germline CDR1 is DFQATT and CDR2 SNEGSKA (reference sequence). The CDR3 spans 15 residues. The CDR3 DNA sequence: TGCAGTGCTAGACCTAGCGGGGGGGCAGGAGACGAGCAGTACTTC. Translated, it gives CSARPSGGAGDEQYF.

As regards this clonotype: This sequence may be a read error, since a much larger clone differs from it by one base. The DNA is omitted, as the CDR3 cannot be located on it reliably, and the CDR3 follows TCRdb's listing. The rearrangement links TRBV13 to TRBJ2-7; TRBD1 is taken as the D call from the table, unchecked against the DNA. The CDR3 adds up to 16 amino acids, both ends counted. The germline V gene encodes CDR1 PRHDT and CDR2 FYEKMQ (reference sequence). CDR3 sequence: CASSFGQGARSYEEYF.

This clonotype was seen once. The CDR3 DNA is TGTGCCAGCAGTAGTACTAGCCCCCAGACCCAGTACTTC. It yields the protein CASSSTSPQTQYF. V and J are TRBV6-4 and TRBJ2-5, with TRBD2 as a possible D gene (6 bases). CDR1 and CDR2 from the germline V gene are MRHNA and SNTAGT. CDR3 length equals 13 residues. Between the trimmed V and J ends, which lost 5 bases and 6 bases, there was a span of 13 bases.

CDR3 nucleotides: TGTGCCAGTAGCTCTCAGGGGGATTACGAGCAGTACTTC. The encoded protein is CASSSQGDYEQYF. The chain links TRBV19 to TRBJ2-7; 7 bases line up with TRBD1. CDR3 size: 13 residues. The trim removed 6 bases at V and 4 bases at J, leaving 6 bases unmatched. Germline CDR1 LNHDA, CDR2 SQIVND (reference sequence).

This clonotype was recorded a few times. A much more abundant neighbour one base away suggests this may be a read error. This chain joins TRBV7-2 and TRBJ1-2; D is ambiguous. This CDR3 spans 11 amino acids. Per germline, CDR1 SGHTA and CDR2 FQGNSA. DNA for the CDR3: TGTGCCGGCAGCTTCATGGGTGGCTACACCTTC. It translates to CAGSFMGGYTF.

In this sample, this clonotype turned up many times. CDR3 nucleotides: TGTGCCAGCAGCTCCCCTTTGGGGGGGACAACTTCAGATACGCAGTATTTT. Its protein product is CASSSPLGGTTSDTQYF. The chain uses TRBV11-2 and TRBJ2-3, with a tentative D call TRBD2 (7 bases). With 4 bases removed from V and 4 bases from J, the gap between germline ends came to 21 bases. The germline V gene encodes CDR1 SGHAT and CDR2 FQNNGV. This CDR3 spans 17 amino acids.

The sample holds many counts of this clonotype. This chain joins TRBV6-4 and TRBJ2-1; D gene ambiguous. The CDR3 is 13 residues long. V was shortened by 0 bases and J by 0 bases, with 0 bases between the two germline ends. Germline V lookup: CDR1 MRHNA, CDR2 SNTAGT. The chain's CDR3 is CASSDSSYNEQFF. The CDR3 nucleotides are TGTGCCAGCAGTGACTCCTCCTACAATGAGCAGTTCTTC.